The following is a T cell receptor (beta chain) sequence with its context. This specimen belongs to a study of blood T cell repertoires in COVID-19. Across the whole study: From the United States, Italy and Spain came samples of acute and convalescent COVID-19. The cDNA or gDNA used as material had been derived from T cells, B-cell-depleted T cells, or PBMCs.

Clones were sequenced by immunoSEQ multiplex PCR, and TCRdb holds only the in-frame ones, with some missing. The table lists about 120,000 clones, 70% to 90% of them singletons. The sequencing input was peripheral blood. The clonotype was recovered from a man younger than 40 with acute or convalescent COVID-19.

This chain's CDR3 is CASSLRENTEAFF. CDR3 bases: TGTGCCAGCAGCTTACGGGAGAACACTGAAGCTTTCTTT. This chain connects TRBV11-2 to TRBJ1-1, with unresolved D. This CDR3 has 13 amino acids. Germline CDR1 SGHAT, CDR2 FQNNGV. V was cut by 2 bases and J by 1 base, with 5 bases left in between.